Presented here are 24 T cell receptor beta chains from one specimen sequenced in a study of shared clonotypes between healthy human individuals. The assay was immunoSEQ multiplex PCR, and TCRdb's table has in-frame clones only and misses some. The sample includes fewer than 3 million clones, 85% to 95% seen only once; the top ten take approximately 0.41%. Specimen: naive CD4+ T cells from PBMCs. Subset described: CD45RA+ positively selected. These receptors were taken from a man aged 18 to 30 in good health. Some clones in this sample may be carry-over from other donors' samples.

The CDR3 is CASSQGQGPQETQYF. CDR3 DNA sequence: TGTGCCAGCAGCCAAGGACAGGGCCCCCAAGAGACCCAGTACTTC. V gene TRBV5-4 combines with J gene TRBJ2-5, with 8 bases identical to TRBD1. V lost 4 bases, J lost 1 base, and 6 bases stayed unmatched. Germline V gives CDR1 SGHNT, CDR2 YYREEE (reference sequence). The CDR3 has 15 residues.

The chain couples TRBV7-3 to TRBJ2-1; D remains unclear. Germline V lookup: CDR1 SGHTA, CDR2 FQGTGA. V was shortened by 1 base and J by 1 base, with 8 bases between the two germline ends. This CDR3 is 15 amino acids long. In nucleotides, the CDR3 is TGTGCCAGCAGCTTAATGAGAAAGTCCTACAATGAGCAGTTCTTC. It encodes CASSLMRKSYNEQFF.

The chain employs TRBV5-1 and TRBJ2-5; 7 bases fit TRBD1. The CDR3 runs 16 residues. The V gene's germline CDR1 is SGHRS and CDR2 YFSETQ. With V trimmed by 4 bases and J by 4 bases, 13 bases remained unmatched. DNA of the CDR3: TGCGCCAGCAGCGCGACCTCAGGGGGTCCGGGAGAGACCCAGTACTTC. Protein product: CASSATSGGPGETQYF.

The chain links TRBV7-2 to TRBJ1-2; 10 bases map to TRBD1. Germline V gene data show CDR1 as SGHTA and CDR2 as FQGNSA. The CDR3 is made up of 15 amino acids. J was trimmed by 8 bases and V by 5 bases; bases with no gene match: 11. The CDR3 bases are TGTGCCAGCAGCCTCATGACAGGGGGCGCGGGAGGCTACACCTTC. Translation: CASSLMTGGAGGYTF.

The CDR3 DNA sequence: TGTGCCAGCTCACCCGAGACAGGGAGAGTAAATGGCTACACCTTC. This translates into CASSPETGRVNGYTF. V is TRBV18 and J is TRBJ1-2, with TRBD1 matching over 7 bases. Germline V CDR1 and CDR2: KGHSH, LQKENI. The ends lost 3 bases at V and 6 bases at J; junction bases unmatched: 10. The CDR3 spans 15 residues.

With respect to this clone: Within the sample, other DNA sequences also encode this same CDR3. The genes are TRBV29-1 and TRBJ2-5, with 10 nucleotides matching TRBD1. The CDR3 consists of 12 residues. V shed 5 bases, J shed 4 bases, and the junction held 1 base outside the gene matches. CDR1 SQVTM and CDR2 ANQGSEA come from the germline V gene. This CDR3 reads CSVWTGGETQYF. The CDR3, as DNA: TGCAGCGTTTGGACAGGGGGAGAGACCCAGTACTTC. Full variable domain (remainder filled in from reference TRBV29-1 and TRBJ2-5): SAVISQKPSRDICQRGTSLTIQCQVDSQVTMMFWYRQQPGQSLTLIATANQGSEATYESGFVIDKFPISRPNLTFSTLTVSNMSPEDSSIYLCSVWTGGETQYFGPGTRLLVL.

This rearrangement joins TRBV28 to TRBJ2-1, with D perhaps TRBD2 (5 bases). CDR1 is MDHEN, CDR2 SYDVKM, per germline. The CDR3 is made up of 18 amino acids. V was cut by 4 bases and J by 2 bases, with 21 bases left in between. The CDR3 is CASSSGWVRESPYNEQFF. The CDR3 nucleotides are TGTGCCAGCAGTTCCGGTTGGGTGAGGGAGAGTCCCTACAATGAGCAGTTCTTC.

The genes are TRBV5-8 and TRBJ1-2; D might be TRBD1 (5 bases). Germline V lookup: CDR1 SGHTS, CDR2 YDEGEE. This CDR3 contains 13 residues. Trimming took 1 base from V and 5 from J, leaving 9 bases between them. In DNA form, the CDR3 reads TGTGCCAGCAGCTTGCGGGACCCGTATGGCTACACCTTC. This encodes CASSLRDPYGYTF.

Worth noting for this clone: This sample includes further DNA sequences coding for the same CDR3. CDR3 protein: CASSSLSEKLFF. The CDR3 bases are TGTGCCAGCAGCTCTTTGAGTGAAAAACTGTTTTTT. The J gene is TRBJ1-4, the V gene TRBV7-6; D remains ambiguous. The CDR3 length is 12 residues. Germline CDR1 SGHVS, CDR2 FNYEAQ. V was clipped by 4 bases and J by 7 bases, with 7 bases between them.

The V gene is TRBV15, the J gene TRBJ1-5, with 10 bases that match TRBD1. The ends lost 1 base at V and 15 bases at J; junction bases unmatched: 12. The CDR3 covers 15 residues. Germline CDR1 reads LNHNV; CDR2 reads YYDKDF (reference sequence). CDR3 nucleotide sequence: TGTGCCACCAGCAGAGGCGGGACAGGGGTAAGGGTTCGGCATTTT. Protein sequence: CATSRGGTGVRVRHF.

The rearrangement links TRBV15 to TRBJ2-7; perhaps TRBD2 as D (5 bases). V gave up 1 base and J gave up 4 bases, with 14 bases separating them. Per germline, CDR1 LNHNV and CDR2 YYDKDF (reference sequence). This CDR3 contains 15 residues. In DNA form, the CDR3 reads TGTGCCACCAGCAGAGCTAAGACTACCCCATACGAGCAGTACTTC. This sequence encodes CATSRAKTTPYEQYF. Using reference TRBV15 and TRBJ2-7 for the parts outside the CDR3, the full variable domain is DAMVIQNPRYQVTQFGKPVTLSCSQTLNHNVMYWYQQKSSQAPKLLFHYYDKDFNNEADTPDNFQSRRPNTSFCFLDIRSPGLGDTAMYLCATSRAKTTPYEQYFGPGTRLTVT.

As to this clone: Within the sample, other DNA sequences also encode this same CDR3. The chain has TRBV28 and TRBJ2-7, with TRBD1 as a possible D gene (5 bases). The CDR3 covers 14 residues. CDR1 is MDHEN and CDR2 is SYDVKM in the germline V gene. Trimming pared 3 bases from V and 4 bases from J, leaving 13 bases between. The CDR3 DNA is TGTGCCAGCAGTTTGCGGCAGGGAAGGTACGAGCAGTACTTC. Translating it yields CASSLRQGRYEQYF.

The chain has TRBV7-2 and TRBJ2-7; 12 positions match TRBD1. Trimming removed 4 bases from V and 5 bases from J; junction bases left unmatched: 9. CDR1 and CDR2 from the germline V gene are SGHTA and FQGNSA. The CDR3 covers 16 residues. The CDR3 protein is CASSSRAGTGGHEQYF. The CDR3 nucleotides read TGTGCCAGCAGCTCTAGAGCCGGGACAGGGGGCCACGAGCAGTACTTC.

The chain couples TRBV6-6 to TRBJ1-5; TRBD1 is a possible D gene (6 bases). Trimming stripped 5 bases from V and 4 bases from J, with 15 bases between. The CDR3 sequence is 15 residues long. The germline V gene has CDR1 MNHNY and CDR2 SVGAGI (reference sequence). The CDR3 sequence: CASSDRGQPNQPQHF. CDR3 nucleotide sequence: TGTGCCAGCAGTGATCGCGGACAGCCGAATCAGCCCCAGCATTTT.

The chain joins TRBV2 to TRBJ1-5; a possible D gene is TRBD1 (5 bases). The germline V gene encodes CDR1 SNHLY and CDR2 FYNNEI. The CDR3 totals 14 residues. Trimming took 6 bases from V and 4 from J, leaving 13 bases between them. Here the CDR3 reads CASREGTGNQPQHF. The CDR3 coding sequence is TGTGCCAGCAGGGAGGGGACGGGTAATCAGCCCCAGCATTTT.

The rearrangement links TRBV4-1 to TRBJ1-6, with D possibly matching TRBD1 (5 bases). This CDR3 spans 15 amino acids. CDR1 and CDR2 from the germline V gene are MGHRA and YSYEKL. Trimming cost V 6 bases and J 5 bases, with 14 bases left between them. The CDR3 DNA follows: TGCGCCAGCAGTCGGACACCGAATAATAATTCACCCCTCCACTTT. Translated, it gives CASSRTPNNNSPLHF.

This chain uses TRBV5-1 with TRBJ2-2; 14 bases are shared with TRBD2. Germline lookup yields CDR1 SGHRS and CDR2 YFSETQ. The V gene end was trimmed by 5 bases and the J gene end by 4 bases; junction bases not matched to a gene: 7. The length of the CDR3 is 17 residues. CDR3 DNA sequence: TGCGCCAGCAGTCCGGGACTAGCGGGAGAGGGCACCGGGGAGCTGTTTTTT. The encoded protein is CASSPGLAGEGTGELFF.

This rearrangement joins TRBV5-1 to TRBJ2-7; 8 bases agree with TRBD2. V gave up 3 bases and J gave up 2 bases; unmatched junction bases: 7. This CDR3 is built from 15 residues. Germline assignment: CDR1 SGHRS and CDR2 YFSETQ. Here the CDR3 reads CASSSQTSGTYEQYF. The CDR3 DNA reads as TGCGCCAGCAGCTCGCAAACTAGCGGCACCTACGAGCAGTACTTC.

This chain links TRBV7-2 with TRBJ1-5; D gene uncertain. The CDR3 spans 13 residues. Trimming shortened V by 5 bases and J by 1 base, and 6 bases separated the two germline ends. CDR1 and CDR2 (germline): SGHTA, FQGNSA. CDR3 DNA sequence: TGTGCCAGCAGCGAGAGGAGCAATCAGCCCCAGCATTTT. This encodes CASSERSNQPQHF.

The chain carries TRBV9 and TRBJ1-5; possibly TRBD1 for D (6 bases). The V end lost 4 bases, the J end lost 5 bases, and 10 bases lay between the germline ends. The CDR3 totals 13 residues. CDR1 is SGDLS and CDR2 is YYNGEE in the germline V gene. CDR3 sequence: CASSRDNYQPQHF. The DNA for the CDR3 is TGTGCCAGCAGCCGGGACAATTATCAGCCCCAGCATTTT.

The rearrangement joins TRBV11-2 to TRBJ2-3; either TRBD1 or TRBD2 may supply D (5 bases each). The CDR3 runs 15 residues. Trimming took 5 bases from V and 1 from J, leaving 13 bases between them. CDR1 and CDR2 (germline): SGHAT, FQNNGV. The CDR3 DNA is TGTGCCAGCAGCCCCCCGGGGCTCCGCACAGATACGCAGTATTTT. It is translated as CASSPPGLRTDTQYF.

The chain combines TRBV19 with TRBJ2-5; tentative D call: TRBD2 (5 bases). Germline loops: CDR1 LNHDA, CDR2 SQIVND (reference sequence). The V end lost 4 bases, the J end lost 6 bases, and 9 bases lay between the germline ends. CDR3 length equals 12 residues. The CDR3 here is CASSTGMQTQYF. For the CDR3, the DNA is TGTGCCAGTAGTACGGGGATGCAGACCCAGTACTTC.

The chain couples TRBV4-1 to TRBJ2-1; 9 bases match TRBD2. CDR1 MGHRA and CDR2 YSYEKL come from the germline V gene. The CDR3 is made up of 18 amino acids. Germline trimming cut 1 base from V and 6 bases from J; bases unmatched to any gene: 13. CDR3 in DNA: TGCGCCAGCAGCCAAGGTCTTCTTGGGACTAGCAGACGCAATGAGCAGTTCTTC. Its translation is CASSQGLLGTSRRNEQFF.

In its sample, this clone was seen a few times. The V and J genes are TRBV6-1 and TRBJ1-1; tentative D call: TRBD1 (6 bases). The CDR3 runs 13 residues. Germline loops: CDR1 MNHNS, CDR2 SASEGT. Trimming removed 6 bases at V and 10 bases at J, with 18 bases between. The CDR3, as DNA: TGTGCCAGCAGCCCATCCTGGGGGGCTAGAGCTTTCTTT. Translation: CASSPSWGARAFF.